This is a list of T cell receptor beta chains from one sample in a study of T cells in Graves' hyperthyroidism and ophthalmopathy. Via MiXCR, TCRdb re-called the multiplex PCR reads, giving one row per CDR3 protein. The data hold 300,000 to 500,000 distinct CDR3 sequences, with 15% observed a single time. Source material: blood. The receptors here all came from a woman younger than 45 with Graves' hyperthyroidism. Each CDR3 is given with its conserved first and last residue. The D gene is left open where the match is weak. Where a row states a size, it is once, few, many or the class of an expanded clone; other rows omit it.

D	J	length	V	size	CDR3	DNA
TRBD1	TRBJ1-1	15	TRBV15	many	CATSRDRTGVSEAFF	TGTGCCACCAGCAGAGATAGGACAGGGGTTTCTGAAGCTTTCTTT
TRBD1	TRBJ2-1	14	TRBV12-3/TRBV12-4	many	CASSPPGQANEQFF	TGTGCCAGCAGTCCTCCGGGACAGGCTAATGAGCAGTTCTTC
NA	TRBJ2-1	15	TRBV9	few	CASSVVQFGGNEQFF	TGTGCCAGCAGCGTTGTACAGTTTGGCGGCAATGAGCAGTTCTTC
NA	TRBJ2-1	15	TRBV6-1	NA	CASSYKGVADNEQFF	TGTGCCAGCAGTTATAAGGGGGTAGCGGACAATGAGCAGTTCTTC
NA	TRBJ2-3	12	TRBV20-1	many	CSARPFTDTQYF	TGCAGTGCTAGACCCTTCACAGATACGCAGTATTTT
NA	TRBJ2-1	16	TRBV11-3	NA	CASSSGGGSRTNEQFF	TGTGCCAGCAGCTCCGGGGGCGGGAGTCGGACCAATGAGCAGTTCTTC
NA	TRBJ2-3	14	TRBV5-1	NA	CASSSLISTDTQYF	TGCGCCAGCAGCTCTCTTATTAGCACAGATACGCAGTATTTT
TRBD1	TRBJ2-7	15	TRBV3-1	NA	CASSEAGTGPYEQYF	TGTGCCAGCAGCGAAGCTGGGACAGGGCCCTACGAGCAGTACTTC
NA	TRBJ2-7	12	TRBV3-1	NA	CASSPGWGEQYF	TGTGCCAGCAGCCCTGGGTGGGGGGAGCAGTACTTC
NA	TRBJ1-1	14	TRBV5-1	NA	CASSFLGGDTEAFF	TGCGCCAGCAGCTTCCTGGGAGGGGACACTGAAGCTTTCTTT
TRBD1	TRBJ1-6	15	TRBV10-3	NA	CAISAQGDGSSPLHF	TGTGCCATCAGTGCACAGGGGGACGGGAGTTCACCCCTCCACTTT
TRBD1	TRBJ2-1	15	TRBV20-1	NA	CSATRTGVAYNEQFF	TGCAGTGCGACCCGCACAGGGGTGGCTTACAATGAGCAGTTCTTC
NA	TRBJ1-4	14	TRBV12-3/TRBV12-4	few	CASINADRDEKLFF	TGTGCCAGCATCAACGCCGATAGGGATGAAAAACTGTTTTTT
NA	TRBJ2-3	14	TRBV7-2	few	CASSLAFQPDTQYF	TGTGCCAGCAGCTTAGCTTTCCAGCCTGATACGCAGTATTTT
TRBD2	TRBJ2-1	16	TRBV11-2	many	CASSNRLADSYNEQFF	TGTGCCAGCAGCAACCGACTAGCGGATTCCTACAATGAGCAGTTCTTC
TRBD1	TRBJ2-1	15	TRBV6-1	NA	CASSLGQAVDNEQFF	TGTGCCAGCAGCCTGGGACAGGCCGTGGACAATGAGCAGTTCTTC
TRBD1	TRBJ1-1	17	TRBV20-1	many	CSARDLGDRGYGTEAFF	TGCAGTGCTAGAGATCTGGGGGACAGGGGCTATGGGACTGAAGCTTTCTTT
NA	TRBJ2-7	15	TRBV5-1	many	CASSLALGRESEQYF	TGCGCCAGCAGCTTGGCTTTGGGCAGGGAGAGCGAGCAGTACTTC
NA	TRBJ1-4	15	TRBV5-1	few	CASSSTVSTNEKLFF	TGCGCCAGCAGCTCGACAGTTTCTACTAATGAAAAACTGTTTTTT
NA	TRBJ2-2	16	TRBV6-1	NA	CASTQHLRGNTGELFF	TGTGCCAGCACCCAACATCTTCGCGGGAACACCGGGGAGCTGTTTTTT
TRBD1	TRBJ2-3	15	TRBV18	many	CASSPLSSQGDTQYF	TGTGCCAGCTCACCATTGAGCTCCCAGGGGGACACGCAGTATTTT
NA	TRBJ2-2	14	TRBV6-5	NA	CASSYSSGAGELFF	TGTGCCAGCAGTTACTCGTCAGGGGCCGGGGAGCTGTTTTTT
NA	TRBJ2-1	16	TRBV5-1	many	CASSLGRLTSYNEQFF	TGCGCCAGCAGCTTGGGCCGACTAACCTCCTACAATGAGCAGTTCTTC
NA	TRBJ2-7	15	TRBV27	many	CASSFAWPGAHEQYF	TGTGCCAGCAGCTTTGCGTGGCCAGGGGCGCACGAGCAGTACTTC
TRBD2	TRBJ2-1	16	TRBV7-2	NA	CASSLAPSGRLGEQFF	TGTGCCAGCAGCTTAGCGCCTAGCGGGAGGTTGGGGGAGCAGTTCTTC
NA	TRBJ2-3	20	TRBV24-1	few	CATSAGTGGLAARDRDTQYF	TGTGCCACCAGTGCCGGGACAGGGGGACTAGCGGCCCGGGACAGAGATACGCAGTATTTT
TRBD2	TRBJ2-5	15	TRBV13	NA	CASSFFREGPETQYF	TGTGCCAGCAGCTTCTTCCGGGAGGGCCCAGAGACCCAGTACTTC
TRBD2	TRBJ2-5	15	TRBV11-2	many	CASSPSGLVGETQYF	TGTGCCAGCAGCCCCTCTGGACTAGTTGGGGAGACCCAGTACTTC
NA	TRBJ2-1	14	TRBV9	NA	CASSAGTSWNEQFF	TGTGCCAGCAGCGCCGGGACTTCATGGAATGAGCAGTTCTTC
TRBD1	TRBJ2-2	17	TRBV11-2	many	CASSLDNRGANTGELFF	TGTGCCAGCAGCTTAGATAACAGGGGCGCTAACACCGGGGAGCTGTTTTTT
NA	TRBJ2-1	16	TRBV11-3	NA	CASSLGNTDWDNEQFF	TGTGCCAGCAGCTTAGGCAACACGGATTGGGACAATGAGCAGTTCTTC
TRBD2	TRBJ2-3	16	TRBV20-1	many	CSADRGSGISTDTQYF	TGCAGTGCCGACCGGGGGAGCGGGATTAGCACAGATACGCAGTATTTT
TRBD2	TRBJ2-3	13	TRBV20-1	NA	CSALSGKADTQYF	TGCAGTGCTCTTAGCGGGAAGGCAGATACGCAGTATTTT
TRBD2	TRBJ2-4	18	TRBV6-1	NA	CASSPGTSGRVAKNIQYF	TGTGCCAGCAGTCCGGGGACTAGCGGGAGGGTAGCCAAAAACATTCAGTACTTC
NA	TRBJ2-7	12	TRBV28	many	CATQDFPYEQYF	TGTGCCACCCAAGACTTCCCCTACGAGCAGTACTTC
TRBD1	TRBJ1-5	14	TRBV6-2/TRBV6-3	few	CASSYPGGYQPQHF	TGTGCCAGCAGTTACCCAGGGGGATATCAGCCCCAGCATTTT
NA	TRBJ1-2	15	TRBV13	many	CASSPPDSVSYGYTF	TGTGCCAGCAGCCCCCCGGACAGTGTGTCCTATGGCTACACCTTC
NA	TRBJ1-5	13	TRBV20-1	NA	CSAITGTAQPQHF	TGCAGTGCGATTACAGGGACCGCTCAGCCCCAGCATTTT
NA	TRBJ1-5	11	TRBV7-9	few	CASSLEGPQHF	TGTGCCAGCAGCTTAGAAGGGCCCCAGCATTTT
NA	TRBJ2-3	15	TRBV29-1	few	CSVEGHWPTTDTQYF	TGCAGCGTTGAGGGTCATTGGCCCACGACAGATACGCAGTATTTT
TRBD1	TRBJ1-4	16	TRBV4-1	NA	CASSLRGGGTNEKLFF	TGCGCCAGCAGCCTCCGAGGGGGCGGAACTAATGAAAAACTGTTTTTT
NA	TRBJ2-7	15	TRBV18	NA	CASSPLGNGVDEQYF	TGTGCCAGCTCACCACTGGGGAACGGGGTGGACGAGCAGTACTTC
NA	TRBJ1-1	13	TRBV12-3/TRBV12-4	many	CASSTGYNTEAFF	TGTGCCAGCAGCACGGGATATAACACTGAAGCTTTCTTT
NA	TRBJ2-1	14	TRBV28	many	CASIPPGGIGEQFF	TGTGCCAGCATCCCCCCCGGCGGAATCGGTGAGCAGTTCTTC
NA	TRBJ1-2	14	TRBV28	many	CASSFSGINYGYTF	TGTGCCAGCAGTTTCTCTGGGATTAACTATGGCTACACCTTC
TRBD2	TRBJ2-7	15	TRBV7-2	NA	CASSLASGSFYEQYF	TGTGCCAGCAGCTTAGCTAGCGGGTCCTTCTACGAGCAGTACTTC